This TCR beta chain was documented in a study of shared clonotypes between healthy human individuals. The data were produced by immunoSEQ multiplex PCR, yet TCRdb's version contains in-frame clones alone and is incomplete. Of around 1.4 million clones listed, approximately 98.5% were seen once; the top ten hold 0.36%. Per the germline V gene, CDR1 is SNHLY and CDR2 is FYNNEI. V was pared by 4 bases and J by 5 bases, with 6 bases of the junction left unmatched. This CDR3 is built from 14 residues. Sequencing was carried out using naive CD4+ T cells sorted from blood. The subset denotes: CD45RA+ positively selected. V usage is TRBV2 and J usage is TRBJ2-5; 8 positions agree with TRBD1. This receptor was taken from a man aged 25-40 years in good health. The CDR3 here is CASSVMTGEETQYF. The DNA of the CDR3 is TGTGCCAGCAGTGTCATGACAGGGGAGGAGACCCAGTACTTC.